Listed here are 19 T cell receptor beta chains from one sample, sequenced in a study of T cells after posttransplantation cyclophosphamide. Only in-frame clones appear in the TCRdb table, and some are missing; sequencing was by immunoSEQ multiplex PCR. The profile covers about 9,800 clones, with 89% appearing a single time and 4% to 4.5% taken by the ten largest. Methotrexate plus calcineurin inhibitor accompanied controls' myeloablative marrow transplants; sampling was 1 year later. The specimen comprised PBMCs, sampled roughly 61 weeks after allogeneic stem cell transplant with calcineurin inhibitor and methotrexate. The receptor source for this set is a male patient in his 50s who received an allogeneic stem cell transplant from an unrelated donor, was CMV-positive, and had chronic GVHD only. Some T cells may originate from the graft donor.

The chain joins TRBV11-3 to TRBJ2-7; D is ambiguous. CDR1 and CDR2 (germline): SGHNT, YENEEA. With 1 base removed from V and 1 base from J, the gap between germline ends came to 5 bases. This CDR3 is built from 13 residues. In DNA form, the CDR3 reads TGTGCCAGCAGCTTAGTTCAGTCCTACGAGCAGTACTTC. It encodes CASSLVQSYEQYF.

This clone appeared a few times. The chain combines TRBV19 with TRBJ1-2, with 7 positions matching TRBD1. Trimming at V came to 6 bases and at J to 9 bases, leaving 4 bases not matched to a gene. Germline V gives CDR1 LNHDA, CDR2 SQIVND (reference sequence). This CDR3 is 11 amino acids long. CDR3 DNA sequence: TGTGCCAGTAGGACAGGGCCGCGCTACACCTTC. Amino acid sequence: CASRTGPRYTF.

CDR3 residues: CASSLGGGGRTEAFF. The CDR3 DNA sequence: TGCGCCAGCAGCTTGGGGGGCGGGGGGCGGACTGAAGCTTTCTTT. V is TRBV5-1 and J is TRBJ1-1; tentatively, D is TRBD1 (6 bases). Germline lookup yields CDR1 SGHRS and CDR2 YFSETQ. The CDR3 is made up of 15 amino acids. Trimming took off 0 bases at V and 5 bases at J, with 14 bases between the two ends.

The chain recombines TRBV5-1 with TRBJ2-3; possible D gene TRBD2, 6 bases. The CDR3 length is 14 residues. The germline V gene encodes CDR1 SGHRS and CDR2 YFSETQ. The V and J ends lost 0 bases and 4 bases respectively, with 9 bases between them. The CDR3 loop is CASSLDGSADTQYF. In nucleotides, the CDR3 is TGCGCCAGCAGCTTGGACGGGAGCGCAGATACGCAGTATTTT.

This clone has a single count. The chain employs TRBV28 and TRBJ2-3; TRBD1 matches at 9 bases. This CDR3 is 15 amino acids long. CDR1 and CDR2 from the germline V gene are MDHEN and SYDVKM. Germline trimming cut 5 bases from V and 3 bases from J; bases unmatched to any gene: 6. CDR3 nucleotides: TGTGCCAGCAGTCCCTACAGGGGGCGAACAGATACGCAGTATTTT. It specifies CASSPYRGRTDTQYF.

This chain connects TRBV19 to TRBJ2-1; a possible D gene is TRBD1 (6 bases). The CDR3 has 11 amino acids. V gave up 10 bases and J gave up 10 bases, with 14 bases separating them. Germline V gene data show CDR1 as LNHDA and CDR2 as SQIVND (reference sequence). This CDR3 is CAILTGTEQFF. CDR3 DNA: TGTGCCATCTTGACCGGGACAGAGCAGTTCTTC.

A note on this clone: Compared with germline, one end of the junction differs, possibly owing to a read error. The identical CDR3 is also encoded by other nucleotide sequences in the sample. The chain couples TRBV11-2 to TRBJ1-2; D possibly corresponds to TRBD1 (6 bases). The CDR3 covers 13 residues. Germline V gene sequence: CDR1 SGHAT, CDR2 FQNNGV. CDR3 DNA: TGTGCCAGCACCCTGACAGGCGACTATGGCTATACCTTC. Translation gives CASTLTGDYGYTF.

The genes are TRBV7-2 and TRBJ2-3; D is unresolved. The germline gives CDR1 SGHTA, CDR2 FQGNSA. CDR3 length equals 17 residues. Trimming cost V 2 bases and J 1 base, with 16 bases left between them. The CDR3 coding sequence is TGTGCCAGCAGCTTATCTGCCACACAGAAGCGCACAGATACGCAGTATTTT. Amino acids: CASSLSATQKRTDTQYF.

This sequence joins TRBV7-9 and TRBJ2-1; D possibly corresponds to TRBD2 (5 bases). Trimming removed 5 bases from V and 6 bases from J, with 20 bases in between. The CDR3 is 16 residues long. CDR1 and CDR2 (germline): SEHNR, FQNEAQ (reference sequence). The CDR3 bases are TGTGCCAGCAGCCCCAATCTAGCCACCTCGCCCAATGAGCAGTTCTTC. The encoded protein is CASSPNLATSPNEQFF.

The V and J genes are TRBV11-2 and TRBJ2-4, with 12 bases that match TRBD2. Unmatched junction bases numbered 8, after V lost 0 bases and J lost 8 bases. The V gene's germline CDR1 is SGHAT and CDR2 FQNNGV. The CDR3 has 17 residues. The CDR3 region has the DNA TGTGCCAGCAGCTTAGATAAGCAGACTAGCGGGGGAGACATTCAGTACTTC. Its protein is CASSLDKQTSGGDIQYF.

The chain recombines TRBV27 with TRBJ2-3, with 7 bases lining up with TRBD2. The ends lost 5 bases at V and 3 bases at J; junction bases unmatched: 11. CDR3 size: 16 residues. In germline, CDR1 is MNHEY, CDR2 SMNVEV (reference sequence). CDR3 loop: CASSPRLAELTDTQYF. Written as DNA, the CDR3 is TGTGCCAGCAGTCCAAGACTAGCAGAGTTAACAGATACGCAGTATTTT.

This CDR3 is CASSLRDYEQYF. The CDR3 nucleotides are TGTGCCAGCAGCTTGAGGGACTACGAGCAGTACTTC. This chain uses TRBV13 with TRBJ2-7; maybe TRBD2 (5 bases). The length of the CDR3 is 12 residues. Trimming removed 3 bases from V and 3 bases from J, with 6 bases in between. Germline loops: CDR1 PRHDT, CDR2 FYEKMQ (reference sequence).

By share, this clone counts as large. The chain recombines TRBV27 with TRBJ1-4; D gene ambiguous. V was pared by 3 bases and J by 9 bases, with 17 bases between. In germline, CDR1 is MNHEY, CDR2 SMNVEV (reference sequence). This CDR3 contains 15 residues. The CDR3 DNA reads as TGTGCCAGCAGTTTCTACGCAGGCTCTGGAAAAAAACTGTTTTTT. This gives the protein CASSFYAGSGKKLFF.

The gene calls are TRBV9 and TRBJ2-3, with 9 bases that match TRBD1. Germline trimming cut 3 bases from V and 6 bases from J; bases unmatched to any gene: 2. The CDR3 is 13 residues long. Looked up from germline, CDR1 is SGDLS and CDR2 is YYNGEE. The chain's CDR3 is CASSGQGVDTQYF. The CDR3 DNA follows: TGTGCCAGCAGCGGACAGGGGGTGGATACGCAGTATTTT.

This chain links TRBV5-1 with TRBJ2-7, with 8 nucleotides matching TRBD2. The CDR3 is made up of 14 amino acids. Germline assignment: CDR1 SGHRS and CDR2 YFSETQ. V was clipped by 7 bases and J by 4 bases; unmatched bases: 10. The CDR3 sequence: CASRGGLSDYEQYF. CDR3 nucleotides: TGCGCCAGCCGCGGGGGGCTGAGTGATTACGAGCAGTACTTC.

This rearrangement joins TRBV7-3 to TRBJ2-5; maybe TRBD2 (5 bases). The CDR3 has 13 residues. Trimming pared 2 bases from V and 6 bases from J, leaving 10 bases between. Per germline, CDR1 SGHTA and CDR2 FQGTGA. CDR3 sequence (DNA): TGTGCCAGCAGCTTAGAGGACTTAAAGACCCAGTACTTC. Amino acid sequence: CASSLEDLKTQYF.

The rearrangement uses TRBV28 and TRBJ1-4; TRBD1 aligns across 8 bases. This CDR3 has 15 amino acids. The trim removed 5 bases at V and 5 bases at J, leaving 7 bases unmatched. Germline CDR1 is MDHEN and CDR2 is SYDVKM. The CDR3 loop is CASSKTQGANEKLFF. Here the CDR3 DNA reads TGTGCCAGCAGTAAAACGCAGGGGGCCAATGAAAAACTGTTTTTT. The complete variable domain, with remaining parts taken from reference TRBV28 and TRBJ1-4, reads DVKVTQSSRYLVKRTGEKVFLECVQDMDHENMFWYRQDPGLGLRLIYFSYDVKMKEKGDIPEGYSVSREKKERFSLILESASTNQTSMYLCASSKTQGANEKLFFGSGTQLSVL.

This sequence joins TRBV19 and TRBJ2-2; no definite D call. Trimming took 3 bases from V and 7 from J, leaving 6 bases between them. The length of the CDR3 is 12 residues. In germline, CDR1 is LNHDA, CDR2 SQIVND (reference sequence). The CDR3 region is CASSIRVGELFF. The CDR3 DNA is TGTGCCAGTAGTATTCGGGTCGGGGAGCTGTTTTTT. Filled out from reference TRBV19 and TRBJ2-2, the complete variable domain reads DGGITQSPKYLFRKEGQNVTLSCEQNLNHDAMYWYRQDPGQGLRLIYYSQIVNDFQKGDIAEGYSVSREKKESFPLTVTSAQKNPTAFYLCASSIRVGELFFGEGSRLTVL.

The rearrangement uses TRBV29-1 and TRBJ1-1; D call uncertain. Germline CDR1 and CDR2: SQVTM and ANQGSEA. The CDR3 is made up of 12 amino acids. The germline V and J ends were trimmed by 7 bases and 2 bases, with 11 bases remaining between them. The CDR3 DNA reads TGCAGCGCCCTAGAAGAAAACACTGAAGCTTTCTTT. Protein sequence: CSALEENTEAFF. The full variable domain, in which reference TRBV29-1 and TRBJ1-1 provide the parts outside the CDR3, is SAVISQKPSRDICQRGTSLTIQCQVDSQVTMMFWYRQQPGQSLTLIATANQGSEATYESGFVIDKFPISRPNLTFSTLTVSNMSPEDSSIYLCSALEENTEAFFGQGTRLTVV.